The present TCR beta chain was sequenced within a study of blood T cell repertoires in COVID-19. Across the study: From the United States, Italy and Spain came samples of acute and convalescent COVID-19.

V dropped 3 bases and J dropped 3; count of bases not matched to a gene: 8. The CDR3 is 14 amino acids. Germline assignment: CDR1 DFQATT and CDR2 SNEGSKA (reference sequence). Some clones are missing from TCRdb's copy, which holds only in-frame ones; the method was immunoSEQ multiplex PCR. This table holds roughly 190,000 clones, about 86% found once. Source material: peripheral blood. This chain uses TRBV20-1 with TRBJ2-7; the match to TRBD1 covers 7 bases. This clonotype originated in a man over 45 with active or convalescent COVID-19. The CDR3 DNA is TGCAGTGCTAGTTTTCCAGGGGGATACTACGAGCAGTACTTC. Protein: CSASFPGGYYEQYF.